This paragraph covers one T cell receptor beta chain sequence. Its antigen is still unknown. Primers for the PCR totalled 60 Vbeta and 13 Jbeta. Measured with immunoSEQ multiplex PCR; TCRdb has only the in-frame clones, and not every one. This table has 120,000 or so clones, under 85% appearing once. The data belong to a study of cytomegalovirus exposure and HLA in healthy donors. Germline CDR1 GTSNPN, CDR2 SVGIG (reference sequence). The CDR3 totals 12 residues. The V end lost 3 bases, the J end lost 5 bases, and 10 bases lay between the germline ends. The donors comprised healthy bone marrow donors. Study findings and constraints: Researchers reported in a later analysis that a missense DCLRE1C variant was tied to TCR beta V- and J-gene trimming. A prior analysis recorded that most TCR beta V segments were productive about 87% or about 30% of the time. A few CMV-associated chains proved CMV antigen-specific in vitro.

Material: PBMCs. The chain carries TRBV30 and TRBJ1-1; D is unresolved. The sequence came from a woman aged 45-59 years in good health and CMV-seropositive. The CDR3, as DNA: TGTGCCTGGAGCCCGTCCCGGACTGAAGCTTTCTTT. Translation: CAWSPSRTEAFF. Full variable domain (remainder filled in from reference TRBV30 and TRBJ1-1): SQTIHQWPATLVQPVGSPLSLECTVEGTSNPNLYWYRQAAGRGLQLLFYSVGIGQISSEVPQNLSASRPQDRQFILSSKKLLLSDSGFYLCAWSPSRTEAFFGQGTRLTVV.